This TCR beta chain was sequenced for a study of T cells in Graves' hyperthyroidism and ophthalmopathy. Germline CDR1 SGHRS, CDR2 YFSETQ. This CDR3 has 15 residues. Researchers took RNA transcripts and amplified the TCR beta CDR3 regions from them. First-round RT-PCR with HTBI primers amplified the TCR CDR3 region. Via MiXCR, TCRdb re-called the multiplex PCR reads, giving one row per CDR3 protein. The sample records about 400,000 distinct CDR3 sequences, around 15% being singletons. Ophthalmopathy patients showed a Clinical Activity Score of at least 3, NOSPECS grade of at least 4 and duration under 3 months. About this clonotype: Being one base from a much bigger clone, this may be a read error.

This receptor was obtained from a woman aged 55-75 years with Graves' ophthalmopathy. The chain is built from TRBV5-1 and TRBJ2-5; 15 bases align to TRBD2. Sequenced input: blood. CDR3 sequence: CSSRWTSGRGETQYF. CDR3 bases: TGCTCCAGCAGGTGGACTAGCGGGAGGGGTGAGACCCAGTACTTC.